The 6 T cell receptor beta chains listed next were all sequenced from one sample in a study of OX40 agonist ivuxolimab in advanced cancers. Generated by immunoSEQ multiplex PCR, the TCRdb table keeps only in-frame clones and is missing some. The profile shows around 95,000 clones, around nine tenths of them singletons. This material consisted of CD4+ or CD8+ T cells sorted from blood, taken in a trial of the OX40 agonist ivuxolimab. These receptors were obtained from an adult with an advanced solid tumor such as melanoma, head and neck, liver or kidney cancer.

V gene TRBV29-1 combines with J gene TRBJ1-3, with D unclear. Germline assignment: CDR1 SQVTM and CDR2 ANQGSEA. The CDR3 covers 13 residues. Trimming took off 6 bases at V and 4 bases at J, with 13 bases between the two ends. CDR3 sequence (DNA): TGCAGCGTGACTTTGACCTTCGGAAACACCATATATTTT. Its translation: CSVTLTFGNTIYF.

The chain links TRBV6-5 to TRBJ1-3, with D uncertain. Trimming shortened V by 6 bases and J by 3 bases, and 15 bases separated the two germline ends. Germline-derived CDR1 and CDR2 are MNHEY and SVGAGI. The CDR3 totals 15 residues. As DNA, the CDR3 is TGTGCCAGCAGGCCCCCCGGCCGGGGTGGAAACACCATATATTTT. Protein sequence: CASRPPGRGGNTIYF.

The rearrangement uses TRBV2 and TRBJ2-2; TRBD2 aligns across 9 bases. The ends lost 5 bases at V and 5 bases at J; junction bases unmatched: 6. This CDR3 has 15 residues. Germline V gene lookup returns CDR1 SNHLY and CDR2 FYNNEI. The DNA of the CDR3 is TGTGCCAGCAGTCGAGCGGGGGGTTGGACCGGGGAGCTGTTTTTT. Its protein is CASSRAGGWTGELFF.

This clone was seen just once. The chain carries TRBV11-2 and TRBJ2-2; 8 bases map to TRBD1. This CDR3 comprises 15 residues. Germline CDR1 SGHAT, CDR2 FQNNGV. V was pared by 6 bases and J by 3 bases, with 6 bases of the junction left unmatched. The CDR3, as DNA: TGTGCCAGCAGGCCTACAGGGGGTTACACCGGGGAGCTGTTTTTT. Translated: CASRPTGGYTGELFF.

V usage is TRBV5-1 and J usage is TRBJ2-7; no clear D. Germline lookup yields CDR1 SGHRS and CDR2 YFSETQ. The V gene lost 1 base and the J gene lost 2 bases, with 10 bases spanning the gap. The CDR3 is 14 residues long. CDR3 sequence reads: CASSLSANAYEQYF. The CDR3 nucleotides are TGCGCCAGCAGCTTGTCGGCGAATGCCTACGAGCAGTACTTC.

The chain employs TRBV19 and TRBJ2-5, with D possibly TRBD1 on 5 matching bases. The CDR3 is made up of 13 amino acids. CDR1 is LNHDA, CDR2 SQIVND, per germline (reference sequence). Trimming stripped 2 bases from V and 4 bases from J, with 8 bases between. The chain's CDR3 is CASSIQGVETQYF. CDR3 in DNA: TGTGCCAGTAGTATACAGGGTGTAGAGACCCAGTACTTC.